The present T cell receptor beta chain was sequenced within a study of T cells in Graves' hyperthyroidism and ophthalmopathy. This clonotype was seen many times. Its antigen is not identified. The CDR3 regions of TCR beta were amplified from RNA transcripts. With the HTBI primer set, the TCR CDR3 went through a first round of RT-PCR. TCRdb itself ran the multiplex PCR reads through MiXCR, one entry per CDR3 protein. The table has more than 650,000 distinct CDR3 sequences, roughly 15% seen once. The CDR3 spans 13 residues. V lost 8 bases and J lost 0, with 7 bases in between. Looked up from germline, CDR1 is SNHLY and CDR2 is FYNNEI. General study points: Ophthalmopathy and stable hyperthyroidism were separated by a 13 V-J model.

The sequenced sample was blood. The chain is built from TRBV2 and TRBJ1-4; perhaps TRBD1 as D (5 bases). This TCR was recovered from a woman under 30 with Graves' hyperthyroidism. CDR3: CASQQATNEKLFF. The CDR3 nucleotides read TGTGCCAGCCAACAGGCAACTAATGAAAAACTGTTTTTT. Full variable domain (rest looked up from reference TRBV2 and TRBJ1-4): EPEVTQTPSHQVTQMGQEVILRCVPISNHLYFYWYRQILGQKVEFLVSFYNNEISEKSEIFDDQFSVERPDGSNFTLKIRSTKLEDSAMYFCASQQATNEKLFFGSGTQLSVL.